The 18 T cell receptor beta chains reported below all come from one sample, sequenced in a study of blood T cell repertoires in COVID-19. Method: immunoSEQ multiplex PCR; TCRdb's copy keeps in-frame clones and lacks some. The repertoire holds approximately 200,000 clones, with over 75% as singletons. Sequencing was done on a sample of PBMCs or T cells enriched from blood (not recorded which). These receptors were obtained from a man aged 25-45 years in a cohort exposed to, infected with or recovered from COVID-19 (not recorded which).

This chain uses TRBV6-5 with TRBJ2-7; TRBD1 might be the D (6 bases). This CDR3 is 15 amino acids long. The V end lost 0 bases, the J end lost 5 bases, and 14 bases lay between the germline ends. Germline V gene sequence: CDR1 MNHEY, CDR2 SVGAGI. CDR3 region: CASSYSRGRRDEQYF. The DNA for the CDR3 is TGTGCCAGCAGTTACTCCAGGGGCCGGCGAGACGAGCAGTACTTC.

The chain carries TRBV6-2 or TRBV6-3 and TRBJ2-2, with 7 bases lining up with TRBD1. The CDR3 contains 15 residues. V lost 2 bases, J lost 5 bases, and 5 bases stayed unmatched. Germline CDR1 is MNHEY and CDR2 is SVGEGT. CDR3 sequence (DNA): TGTGCCAGCAGTTACCGTGGACAGGCAACCGGGGAGCTGTTTTTT. Encoded protein: CASSYRGQATGELFF.

The chain carries TRBV6-1 and TRBJ2-2; a possible D gene is TRBD2 (5 bases). Deletions cut 3 bases from V and 4 bases from J, with 9 bases between. Germline V gives CDR1 MNHNS, CDR2 SASEGT. CDR3 length: 14 amino acids. CDR3 coding DNA: TGTGCCAGCAGTGATAAGGGAGCCACCGGGGAGCTGTTTTTT. Translating it yields CASSDKGATGELFF.

The sample holds one count of this clone. This rearrangement joins TRBV5-1 to TRBJ2-5, with TRBD1 matching over 7 bases. Trimming at V came to 4 bases and at J to 5 bases, leaving 8 bases not matched to a gene. This CDR3 is built from 14 residues. Germline CDR1 SGHRS, CDR2 YFSETQ. CDR3 sequence: CASSLSGQSETQYF. The DNA for the CDR3 is TGCGCCAGCAGCCTATCGGGACAGTCGGAGACCCAGTACTTC.

This chain uses TRBV24-1 with TRBJ2-7; 7 bases are shared with TRBD1. The CDR3 is made up of 13 amino acids. CDR1 is KGHDR and CDR2 is SFDVKD in the germline V gene. The V and J ends lost 4 bases and 6 bases, in that order; junction bases with no gene match: 5. DNA of the CDR3: TGTGCCACCAGTGACTGGACAGGTCTCGAGCAGTACTTC. Translating it yields CATSDWTGLEQYF.

The rearrangement uses TRBV7-9 and TRBJ2-7; D is possibly TRBD1 (6 bases). Germline V gene sequence: CDR1 SEHNR, CDR2 FQNEAQ (reference sequence). V was clipped by 3 bases and J by 2 bases, with 8 bases between them. This CDR3 has 13 residues. The CDR3 coding sequence is TGTGCCAGCAGCTTTCAGGGGACCTACGAGCAGTACTTC. Amino acid sequence: CASSFQGTYEQYF. The full variable domain, its missing parts supplied by reference TRBV7-9 and TRBJ2-7, is DTGVSQNPRHKITKRGQNVTFRCDPISEHNRLYWYRQTLGQGPEFLTYFQNEAQLEKSRLLSDRFSAERPKGSFSTLEIQRTEQGDSAMYLCASSFQGTYEQYFGPGTRLTVT.

The J gene is TRBJ2-7, the V gene TRBV28, with TRBD2 identical over 8 bases. CDR3 length: 14 residues. The V and J ends lost 2 bases and 11 bases, in that order; junction bases with no gene match: 11. Germline-derived CDR1 and CDR2 are MDHEN and SYDVKM. CDR3 sequence (DNA): TGTGCCAGCAGTTTACCCCCGGTTGAGCGGGAGAAGTACTTC. It yields the protein CASSLPPVEREKYF.

The chain uses TRBV9 and TRBJ1-3; 7 nucleotides match TRBD1. Germline values: CDR1 SGDLS, CDR2 YYNGEE. The CDR3 is 18 amino acids. V gave up 4 bases and J gave up 0 bases; unmatched junction bases: 13. The CDR3: CASSPDLRQGSSGNTIYF. In nucleotides, the CDR3 is TGTGCCAGCAGCCCCGACCTAAGACAGGGATCCTCTGGAAACACCATATATTTT.

The chain is built from TRBV6-5 and TRBJ2-1; possible D gene TRBD1, 7 bases. V was pared by 10 bases and J by 7 bases, with 23 bases between. Germline V gives CDR1 MNHEY, CDR2 SVGAGI. CDR3 length equals 15 residues. The CDR3 DNA follows: TGTGCCACGAAATCGGAGGGGGCGGGAAAGAATGAGCAGTTCTTC. The encoded protein is CATKSEGAGKNEQFF.

This rearrangement joins TRBV6-9 to TRBJ1-2; a weak D match, TRBD1 (6 bases). The CDR3 has 14 amino acids. Germline V gene sequence: CDR1 MNHGY, CDR2 SVAAGI. Trimming removed 10 bases from V and 0 bases from J, with 15 bases in between. The CDR3 coding sequence is TGTGCCACCGCCTTGGGGGCCTCTAACTATGGCTACACCTTC. It is translated as CATALGASNYGYTF.

The chain recombines TRBV7-8 with TRBJ1-1; a weak D match, TRBD1 (5 bases). Germline V gene lookup returns CDR1 SGHVS and CDR2 FQNEAQ. The CDR3 consists of 14 residues. Trimming took off 1 base at V and 9 bases at J, with 15 bases between the two ends. CDR3 sequence: CASSLVRSGSKAFF. The CDR3 DNA reads TGTGCCAGCAGCTTAGTTCGGTCAGGGTCAAAAGCTTTCTTT.

The chain is built from TRBV28 and TRBJ2-2; TRBD2 agrees at 14 bases. Germline CDR1 and CDR2: MDHEN and SYDVKM. With 5 bases clipped from V and 0 bases from J, the junction kept 20 bases outside the gene matches. CDR3 length: 23 residues. In DNA, the CDR3 is TGTGCCAGCAGTGCGTCCCACCGGGACAGGGGACTAGCGGGAGTCGCGAACACCGGGGAGCTGTTTTTT. Amino acids: CASSASHRDRGLAGVANTGELFF. The full variable domain, completed using reference TRBV28 and TRBJ2-2, is DVKVTQSSRYLVKRTGEKVFLECVQDMDHENMFWYRQDPGLGLRLIYFSYDVKMKEKGDIPEGYSVSREKKERFSLILESASTNQTSMYLCASSASHRDRGLAGVANTGELFFGEGSRLTVL.

The chain has TRBV27 and TRBJ1-1; TRBD1 matches at 7 bases. Germline loops: CDR1 MNHEY, CDR2 SMNVEV (reference sequence). V shed 6 bases and J 0 bases; nucleotides not matched to a gene: 4. The CDR3 covers 14 residues. The CDR3 bases are TGTGCCAGCAGCCATGGGACAGTGAACACTGAAGCTTTCTTT. Translated: CASSHGTVNTEAFF.

The chain carries TRBV18 and TRBJ1-1; weak D call: TRBD1 (5 bases). Germline-derived CDR1 and CDR2 are KGHSH and LQKENI. Trimming removed 6 bases from V and 2 bases from J, with 16 bases in between. This CDR3 region has 15 residues. The CDR3 region has the DNA TGTGCCAGCTCGTACGATATCAGGGTTAACACTGAAGCTTTCTTT. Translation: CASSYDIRVNTEAFF.

The rearrangement uses TRBV10-3 and TRBJ1-1; 9 bases fit TRBD1. From germline, CDR1 is ENHRY and CDR2 SYGVKD. Trimming removed 6 bases from V and 4 bases from J; junction bases left unmatched: 12. The CDR3 runs 16 residues. The CDR3 DNA reads TGTGCCATCAGAGGAGGAGCGACAGGGGGGGGCACTGAAGCTTTCTTT. Translated, it gives CAIRGGATGGGTEAFF.

This sequence joins TRBV27 and TRBJ1-5; the match to TRBD1 covers 7 bases. Germline-derived CDR1 and CDR2 are MNHEY and SMNVEV (reference sequence). The CDR3 runs 17 residues. The junction had 14 bases not matched to a gene; V was cut back by 7 bases and J by 2 bases. CDR3 nucleotides: TGTGCCAGCAACTCGGGTTACCTACAGGGGCGCAATCAGCCCCAGCATTTT. As protein: CASNSGYLQGRNQPQHF.

V usage is TRBV19 and J usage is TRBJ1-5; no clear D. Per germline, CDR1 LNHDA and CDR2 SQIVND (reference sequence). The CDR3 runs to 16 residues. Between the trimmed V and J ends, which lost 6 bases and 2 bases, there was a span of 17 bases. The CDR3 bases are TGTGCCAGTAGCTACTATACCCTGGGAGGCAATCAGCCCCAGCATTTT. Its translation: CASSYYTLGGNQPQHF.

V and J are TRBV27 and TRBJ2-7; a weak D match, TRBD1 (6 bases). The ends were cut back, 2 bases at V and 2 bases at J, with 19 bases in the middle. The germline V gene encodes CDR1 MNHEY and CDR2 SMNVEV (reference sequence). The CDR3 has 17 amino acids. The CDR3 sequence: CASSLQGIDRVTYEQYF. In nucleotides, the CDR3 is TGTGCCAGCAGTTTACAGGGGATAGATAGGGTGACCTACGAGCAGTACTTC.